This TCR beta chain was recorded in a study of T-cell memory formation after mild COVID-19. About the study: TCR clustering was largely donor specific. General study results and limits: The study found contracting CD4+ clones mainly in CM and EM and contracting CD8+ clones in EMRA. Detection of some responders pre-infection suggested pre-existing cross-reactive memory T cells participated.

TCRdb reprocessed the 5' RACE reads via MiXCR and lists one record per CDR3 protein. The profile shows some 110,000 distinct CDR3 sequences, roughly 12% of them singletons. The CDR3 is 18 amino acids. Germline V gene sequence: CDR1 MNHEY, CDR2 SVGAGI. J was trimmed by 3 bases and V by 7 bases; bases with no gene match: 17. This clonotype has only a few counts. Its antigen remains unidentified. This receptor was obtained from an adult woman who had mild COVID-19 (a few samples of this study predate the infection). Cell type and time point are not known. Material for sequencing was PBMCs or a T cell subset sorted from them (not recorded which). The chain has TRBV6-5 and TRBJ1-2, with 10 nucleotides matching TRBD1. In nucleotides, the CDR3 is TGTGCCAGCACCCCAAAGGACGGGACAGGGGAGGAGGACTATGGCTACACCTTC. Its translation: CASTPKDGTGEEDYGYTF.